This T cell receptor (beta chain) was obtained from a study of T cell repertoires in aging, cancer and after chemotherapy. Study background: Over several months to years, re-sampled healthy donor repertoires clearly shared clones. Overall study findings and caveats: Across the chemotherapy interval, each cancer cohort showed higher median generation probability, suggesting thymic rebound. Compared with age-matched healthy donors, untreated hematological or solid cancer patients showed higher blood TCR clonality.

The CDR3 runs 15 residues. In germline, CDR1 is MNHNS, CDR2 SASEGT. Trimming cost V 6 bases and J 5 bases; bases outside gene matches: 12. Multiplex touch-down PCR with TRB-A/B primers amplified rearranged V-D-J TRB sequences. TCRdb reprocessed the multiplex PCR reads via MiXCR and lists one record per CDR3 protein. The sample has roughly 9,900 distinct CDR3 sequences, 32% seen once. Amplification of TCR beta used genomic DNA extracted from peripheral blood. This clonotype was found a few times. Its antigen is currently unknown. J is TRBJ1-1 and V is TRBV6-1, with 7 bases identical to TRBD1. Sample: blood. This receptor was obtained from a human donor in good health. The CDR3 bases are TGTGCCAGCAGCGTATTGTACAGGGGACGAACTGAAGCTTTCTTT. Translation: CASSVLYRGRTEAFF.